These 31 T cell receptor beta chains share one sample of origin, sequenced in a study of blood T cells in healthy people across ages. With a J-beta primer mix and a sample-barcoded 5' primer, a second PCR ran about 7 to 12 cycles. TCRdb reprocessed the 5' RACE reads via MiXCR and lists one record per CDR3 protein. The profile covers about 630,000 distinct CDR3 sequences, with under 25% appearing a single time and more than 3% taken by the ten largest. The sample comprised blood. These TCRs come from a man between 65 and 80 years old in good health.

There are a few counts of this clonotype. The rearrangement links TRBV10-1 to TRBJ2-2, with D hard to call. Per the germline V gene, CDR1 is WNHNN and CDR2 is SYGVQD (reference sequence). The CDR3 length is 13 residues. The V end was cut by 2 bases, the J end by 8 bases, with 9 bases between. DNA of the CDR3: TGCGCCAGCAGTGAGACCTGGCTTGGGGAGCTGTTTTTT. Its protein is CASSETWLGELFF.

The gene calls are TRBV6-5 and TRBJ1-2, with a possible D match to TRBD1 (6 bases). This CDR3 has 15 residues. V lost 0 bases and J lost 4, with 12 bases in between. Germline CDR1 MNHEY, CDR2 SVGAGI. The CDR3 coding sequence is TGTGCCAGCAGTTACTCTGAAGGGGGTGGCTATGGCTACACCTTC. It is translated as CASSYSEGGGYGYTF.

This clonotype was seen a handful of times. V is TRBV29-1 and J is TRBJ1-2; D may be TRBD1 (6 bases). This CDR3 has 12 amino acids. The germline V and J ends were trimmed by 5 bases and 2 bases, with 9 bases remaining between them. Germline loops: CDR1 SQVTM, CDR2 ANQGSEA. CDR3 protein: CSVHTGNYGYTF. CDR3 DNA: TGCAGCGTTCATACAGGGAACTATGGCTACACCTTC.

The V and J genes are TRBV6-2 or TRBV6-3 and TRBJ2-4, with no clear D. The CDR3 extends over 13 amino acids. Germline V gene data show CDR1 as MNHEY and CDR2 as SVGEGT. V gave up 2 bases and J gave up 6 bases, with 8 bases separating them. The CDR3 region is CASSYRRGNIQYF. The CDR3 nucleotides are TGTGCCAGCAGTTACCGGAGAGGAAACATTCAGTACTTC.

The table lists this clonotype with a few counts. The chain uses TRBV6-1 and TRBJ2-7; D remains unclear. V was shortened by 4 bases and J by 0 bases, with 13 bases between the two germline ends. Germline CDR1 is MNHNS and CDR2 is SASEGT. This CDR3 has 15 amino acids. DNA for the CDR3: TGTGCCAGCAGTGCCCGACGAGGCAACTCCTACGAGCAGTACTTC. It yields the protein CASSARRGNSYEQYF.

The rearrangement links TRBV5-1 to TRBJ1-1, with a tentative D call TRBD1 (6 bases). The CDR3 length is 13 residues. Looked up from germline, CDR1 is SGHRS and CDR2 is YFSETQ. Trimming stripped 0 bases from V and 7 bases from J, with 10 bases between. In nucleotides, the CDR3 is TGCGCCAGCAGCTTGGTGGCAGGGGATGAAGCTTTCTTT. Protein: CASSLVAGDEAFF.

The CDR3 DNA reads as TGTGCCTGGAGTACACGAGGGTTTCCCTCCTACGAGCAGTACTTC. Translation: CAWSTRGFPSYEQYF. The J gene is TRBJ2-7, the V gene TRBV30, with D perhaps matching TRBD2 (5 bases). Trimming pared 2 bases from V and 0 bases from J, leaving 14 bases between. The CDR3 covers 15 residues. Germline CDR1 reads GTSNPN; CDR2 reads SVGIG (reference sequence).

This chain links TRBV7-2 with TRBJ2-7, with 10 nucleotides matching TRBD1. Germline V gene lookup returns CDR1 SGHTA and CDR2 FQGNSA. V was clipped by 5 bases and J by 3 bases; unmatched bases: 7. The CDR3 has 15 residues. As DNA, the CDR3 is TGTGCCAGCAGCCAGACAGGGGGCGCAGGCTACGAGCAGTACTTC. It encodes CASSQTGGAGYEQYF.

This clonotype was seen ten or more times. This chain uses TRBV2 with TRBJ2-5; D gene uncertain. V was pared by 7 bases and J by 2 bases, with 17 bases between. CDR3 length: 15 residues. Per germline, CDR1 SNHLY and CDR2 FYNNEI. The CDR3 reads CASIGVRNDQETQYF. The CDR3 DNA reads TGTGCCAGCATAGGAGTCCGGAACGATCAAGAGACCCAGTACTTC.

The gene calls are TRBV20-1 and TRBJ2-7, with no clear D. Trimming cost V 4 bases and J 1 base, with 5 bases left between them. The germline V gene has CDR1 DFQATT and CDR2 SNEGSKA (reference sequence). The CDR3 is made up of 11 amino acids. CDR3 sequence reads: CSAIRSYEQYF. CDR3 DNA: TGCAGTGCTATTCGGTCCTACGAGCAGTACTTC.

This clonotype has just a few counts. V gene TRBV10-3 combines with J gene TRBJ2-5, with D possibly TRBD1 on 5 matching bases. V lost 6 bases and J 3 bases, leaving 17 bases between the germline ends. The CDR3 runs 15 residues. Looked up from germline, CDR1 is ENHRY and CDR2 is SYGVKD. CDR3 protein: CAIRDTLASKETQYF. CDR3 DNA sequence: TGTGCCATCAGGGACACCCTCGCCTCTAAAGAGACCCAGTACTTC.

The chain is built from TRBV20-1 and TRBJ2-1; TRBD1 aligns across 7 bases. The CDR3 sequence is 16 residues long. Per germline, CDR1 DFQATT and CDR2 SNEGSKA (reference sequence). CDR3 region: CSGLWDSISSYNEQFF. In DNA form, the CDR3 reads TGCAGCGGGCTTTGGGACAGCATCAGCTCCTACAATGAGCAGTTCTTC.

The chain recombines TRBV5-1 with TRBJ2-5; the D gene could be TRBD1 or TRBD2 (5 bases each). Germline lookup yields CDR1 SGHRS and CDR2 YFSETQ. V lost 5 bases and J lost 5, with 13 bases in between. This CDR3 is 13 amino acids long. The CDR3 DNA follows: TGCGCCAGCAGAAGGGGAGAAGAGGAGACCCAGTACTTC. Translated, it gives CASRRGEEETQYF.

The V and J genes are TRBV28 and TRBJ1-2; 7 nucleotides agree with TRBD1. After removal of 5 bases from V and 4 bases from J, the junction contained 4 bases not matched to a gene. The germline V gene encodes CDR1 MDHEN and CDR2 SYDVKM. There are 13 residues in the CDR3. This chain's CDR3 is CASSPNRGYGYTF. The CDR3 DNA sequence: TGTGCCAGCAGTCCAAACAGGGGCTATGGCTACACCTTC.

This clonotype was seen just once. The rearrangement joins TRBV15 to TRBJ1-4, with D maybe TRBD1 (5 bases). Germline lookup yields CDR1 LNHNV and CDR2 YYDKDF (reference sequence). V gave up 3 bases and J gave up 6 bases, with 17 bases separating them. The CDR3 covers 16 residues. CDR3 loop: CATSSQFTGRHEKLFF. Here the CDR3 DNA reads TGTGCCACCAGCAGTCAGTTCACAGGTCGACATGAAAAACTGTTTTTT.

This clonotype was found a few times. The V call is TRBV13, the J call TRBJ2-3, with 8 bases that match TRBD1. The CDR3 is made up of 13 amino acids. The germline V gene encodes CDR1 PRHDT and CDR2 FYEKMQ (reference sequence). Losses at the gene ends were 5 bases for V and 5 bases for J; bases not matched to a gene: 3. The DNA for the CDR3 is TGTGCCAGCAGCCTACAGGGGGAAGATACGCAGTATTTT. Translation: CASSLQGEDTQYF.

V and J are TRBV18 and TRBJ2-5; D gene ambiguous. Germline CDR1 and CDR2: KGHSH and LQKENI. V lost 2 bases and J lost 2, with 12 bases in between. This CDR3 has 15 amino acids. The DNA of the CDR3 is TGTGCCAGCTCACCAGTACTTACCAAACAAGAGACCCAGTACTTC. Protein product: CASSPVLTKQETQYF. The full variable domain, completed using reference TRBV18 and TRBJ2-5, is NAGVMQNPRHLVRRRGQEARLRCSPMKGHSHVYWYRQLPEEGLKFMVYLQKENIIDESGMPKERFSAEFPKEGPSILRIQQVVRGDSAAYFCASSPVLTKQETQYFGPGTRLLVL.

Details on this clonotype: At one end the junction does not follow the germline gene, possibly because of a read error. The J gene is TRBJ2-1, the V gene TRBV7-9, with 7 nucleotides matching TRBD2. Looked up from germline, CDR1 is SEHNR and CDR2 is FQNEAQ (reference sequence). There are 16 residues in the CDR3. Here the CDR3 reads CASSVGGRTSYNERFF. In DNA form, the CDR3 reads TGTGCCAGCAGCGTCGGCGGGAGAACATCCTACAATGAGCGGTTCTTC. The complete variable domain, with remaining parts taken from reference TRBV7-9 and TRBJ2-1, reads DTGVSQNPRHKITKRGQNVTFRCDPISEHNRLYWYRQTLGQGPEFLTYFQNEAQLEKSRLLSDRFSAERPKGSFSTLEIQRTEQGDSAMYLCASSVGGRTSYNERFFGPGTRLTVL.

The V and J genes are TRBV10-3 and TRBJ2-6; perhaps TRBD2 as D (5 bases). Trimming removed 3 bases from V and 0 bases from J, with 12 bases in between. The CDR3 is made up of 17 amino acids. Germline-derived CDR1 and CDR2 are ENHRY and SYGVKD. The CDR3 DNA follows: TGTGCCATCAGTGACTTTACGGGAACCTCTGGGGCCAACGTCCTGACTTTC. It encodes CAISDFTGTSGANVLTF.

This clonotype was picked up many times. The V call is TRBV28, the J call TRBJ2-5; D unresolved. The CDR3 runs 15 residues. V gave up 4 bases and J gave up 2 bases, with 14 bases separating them. Germline loops: CDR1 MDHEN, CDR2 SYDVKM. The CDR3 DNA sequence: TGTGCCAGCAGTTCCCTACACATGGAACAAGAGACCCAGTACTTC. The encoded protein is CASSSLHMEQETQYF.

The chain employs TRBV5-1 and TRBJ1-4; D is possibly TRBD1 (6 bases). The CDR3 covers 14 residues. CDR1 and CDR2 from the germline V gene are SGHRS and YFSETQ. The ends were cut back, 3 bases at V and 8 bases at J, with 14 bases in the middle. The CDR3 spells CASSWFGGEEKLFF. CDR3 nucleotides: TGCGCCAGCAGCTGGTTCGGGGGCGAGGAAAAACTGTTTTTT.

This clonotype appeared a few times. This chain joins TRBV4-3 and TRBJ2-5; TRBD2 matches 7 bases. Germline-derived CDR1 and CDR2 are LGHNA and YSLEER. The CDR3 length is 17 residues. The ends lost 0 bases at V and 5 bases at J; junction bases unmatched: 12. CDR3 amino acids: CASSQDLWRRGGETQYF. In DNA, the CDR3 is TGCGCCAGCAGCCAAGATCTGTGGCGAAGGGGAGGGGAGACCCAGTACTTC.

The chain combines TRBV25-1 with TRBJ2-7; TRBD2 agrees at 8 bases. Germline CDR1 MGHDK, CDR2 SYGVNS. The CDR3 has 13 residues. Losses at the gene ends were 8 bases for V and 5 bases for J; bases not matched to a gene: 8. The DNA of the CDR3 is TGTGCCAGCCTTAGCGGGACCACCGACGAGCAGTACTTC. Translating gives CASLSGTTDEQYF.

The chain carries TRBV12-3 or TRBV12-4 and TRBJ1-1, with D perhaps matching TRBD1 (5 bases). CDR3 length: 14 residues. Trimming left V 6 bases short and J 4 bases short, with 15 bases between. This chain's CDR3 is CASSSLLGGTEAFF. CDR3 in DNA: TGTGCCAGCAGCTCGCTCCTGGGGGGCACTGAAGCTTTCTTT.

This clonotype occurred a few times. This chain joins TRBV7-2 and TRBJ2-1; TRBD2 matches at 7 bases. V shed 0 bases, J shed 7 bases, and the junction held 9 bases outside the gene matches. CDR1 is SGHTA, CDR2 FQGNSA, per germline. The CDR3 runs to 16 residues. The CDR3 bases are TGTGCCAGCAGCTTAGCTATTAGAGCGGGACTGAATGAGCAGTTCTTC. Translated, it gives CASSLAIRAGLNEQFF. Together with reference TRBV7-2 and TRBJ2-1, the CDR3 gives the full variable domain: GAGVSQSPSNKVTEKGKDVELRCDPISGHTALYWYRQSLGQGLEFLIYFQGNSAPDKSGLPSDRFSAERTGGSVSTLTIQRTQQEDSAVYLCASSLAIRAGLNEQFFGPGTRLTVL.

The chain carries TRBV2 and TRBJ2-1, with 13 nucleotides matching TRBD2. The CDR3 consists of 15 residues. V was pared by 6 bases and J by 6 bases, with 5 bases of the junction left unmatched. Germline CDR1 and CDR2: SNHLY and FYNNEI. CDR3 coding DNA: TGTGCCAGCAGAGCCGGGACTAGCGGGATCAATGAGCAGTTCTTC. It translates to CASRAGTSGINEQFF.

The chain uses TRBV4-1 and TRBJ1-3, with D maybe TRBD1 (5 bases). There are 14 residues in the CDR3. The V end was cut by 4 bases, the J end by 0 bases, with 7 bases between. Per the germline V gene, CDR1 is MGHRA and CDR2 is YSYEKL. The CDR3 nucleotides are TGCGCCAGCAGCCGAGGGACCTCTGGAAACACCATATATTTT. Translating gives CASSRGTSGNTIYF.

Comment on this clonotype: The conserved closing phenylalanine or tryptophan is absent in this CDR3, likely reflecting a read error. The chain employs TRBV14 and TRBJ1-1; D may be TRBD1 (5 bases). V lost 2 bases, J lost 11 bases, and 15 bases lay in between. Germline values: CDR1 SGHDN, CDR2 FVKESK. The CDR3 runs to 13 residues. The CDR3 DNA follows: TGTGCCAGCAGCCAATTGACCAGGGCTGGTGCTTTCCTT. It translates to CASSQLTRAGAFL.

This clonotype was counted a few times. The gene calls are TRBV20-1 and TRBJ2-7; D is perhaps TRBD1 (5 bases). Germline CDR1 reads DFQATT; CDR2 reads SNEGSKA (reference sequence). The length of the CDR3 is 14 residues. V was pared by 0 bases and J by 3 bases, with 12 bases between. The CDR3 DNA follows: TGCAGTGCTAGAGATGATCCTAGGGGCTACGAGCAGTACTTC. Protein product: CSARDDPRGYEQYF.

Turning to this clonotype: Since a much larger clone is just one base distant, this may be a read error. The rearrangement uses TRBV2 and TRBJ1-1, with D tentatively TRBD1 (6 bases). V shed 1 base and J shed 6 bases, with 15 bases lying between them. Germline CDR1 and CDR2: SNHLY and FYNNEI. This CDR3 region has 15 residues. CDR3 amino acids: CASSEERGPGAEAFF. Here the CDR3 DNA reads TGTGCCAGCAGTGAAGAGCGGGGTCCAGGGGCTGAAGCTTTCTTT.

This clonotype was seen many times. J is TRBJ1-4 and V is TRBV11-2, with D perhaps matching TRBD1 (5 bases). Trimming took 0 bases from V and 5 from J, leaving 10 bases between them. CDR3 size: 15 residues. CDR1 and CDR2 from the germline V gene are SGHAT and FQNNGV. The CDR3 sequence: CASSLDPGRNEKLFF. The CDR3 DNA sequence: TGTGCCAGCAGCTTAGACCCGGGGCGAAATGAAAAACTGTTTTTT.